This TCR beta chain was identified during a study of OX40 agonist ivuxolimab in advanced cancers. In the study overall: Ivuxolimab, which targeted the costimulatory receptor OX40 (CD134), was an agonistic, fully human IgG2 monoclonal antibody. Intravenous ivuxolimab was administered to patients every 2 weeks at six dose levels: 0.01, 0.1, 0.3, 1.5, 3 and 10 mg/kg. Of the approximately 50 dose-escalation patients, hepatocellular carcinoma was present in about 19, melanoma in approximately 15, renal cell carcinoma in 9 and head and neck cancer in 9. A male proportion of about 79% and a mean age of about 60 years, ranging from about 20 to 79, were recorded for the dose-escalation cohort. Prior anti-PD-1, anti-PD-L1 or anti-CTLA-4 therapy was permitted, and checkpoint inhibitors had been received by less than 45% of dose-escalation patients. Partial responses were achieved by three dose-escalation patients, of whom one had hepatocellular carcinoma and two had cutaneous melanoma. The point of sequencing TCRbeta in the periphery was to test whether ivuxolimab changed TCR sequence diversity and drove clonal T-cell expansion. The paper reports the monotherapy dose-escalation portion (N of about 47 patients) of the phase I ivuxolimab trial. What the work shows at the level of the full study, not this receptor alone: The antigen specificity of the peripheral T cells that underwent clonal expansion was not determined. Low levels of normalized T-cell clonal expansion were also seen in some patients who did not respond. In partial responders in the 0.1-3.0 mg/kg groups, normalized peripheral clonal expansion was found to be among the lowest, especially among CD8+ T cells. On average, CD8+ T cells showed more expanded clones than CD4+ T cells after ivuxolimab. Clonal expansion of both CD4+ and CD8+ blood T cells was observed from baseline to week 6 at doses 0.1 to 3.0 mg/kg.

Genomic DNA was isolated from the sorted cells so that the TCRbeta CDR3 region could be sequenced. The immunoSEQ Assay was used for sequencing of TCRbeta CDR3 regions. Entries here come from immuneACCESS through TCRdb and include only in-frame sequences with V and J called. Some clones fail to appear in such tables; in the studies checked, an unresolved V gene covers under half of the shortfall, and the cause of the remainder is unknown. The sample data list about 60,000 clones, and about 90% of these were observed just once. The biggest ten clones account for around 14% of the sample. A remark on this clone: Its specific antigen is unknown. Base qualities are not recorded, but no much larger clone differs from it by a single base.

The CDR3 holds 11 amino acids from the cysteine to the phenylalanine. Only CDR3 DNA is held: 33 bases, read in frame from base 1. CDR1 and CDR2 (MNHEY, SVGAGI) derive from the germline V gene. V and J are truncated by 8 bases and 6 bases respectively, leaving an intervening sequence of 8 bases. Patients with autoimmune disease history or receiving systemic immunosuppression were excluded from the trial. Peripheral blood for TCR sequencing was drawn from every dose cohort at baseline, at cycle 4 day 1 and at cycle 7 day 1. Samples were obtained from an open-label, multicenter, first-in-human phase I dose-escalation trial of ivuxolimab. The trial enrolled adults with locally advanced or metastatic head and neck squamous cell, hepatocellular, melanoma or renal cell carcinoma. Before TCR sequencing, CD4+ T cells and CD8+ T cells from peripheral blood were sorted into separate populations.

Material: CD4+ or CD8+ T cells sorted from blood, obtained in a trial of the OX40 agonist ivuxolimab. The TCR comes from an adult with an advanced solid tumor such as melanoma, head and neck, liver or kidney cancer. Recombination joined TRBV6-5 with TRBJ1-5, with no confidently assigned D gene. For the CDR3, the sequence is CASHRGQPQHF. The nucleotide sequence reads TGTGCCAGCCACCGGGGTCAGCCCCAGCATTTT.